These 9 T cell receptor beta chains were all obtained from the same sample, sequenced in a study of post-analysis software for immune sequencing data. Study conclusions and caveats: Five or six TRBV segments, including TRBV5-6, TRBV5-1 and TRBV20-1, were more frequent in patients than controls.

The authors incorporated unique molecular identifiers into the TCR beta cDNA libraries. A single record per CDR3 protein comes from TCRdb applying MiXCR to the PCR reads. This table holds roughly 620,000 distinct CDR3 sequences, 44% found once. Their specific antigens are unknown. Sequenced sample: blood. All receptors derive from a girl aged 10-17 years with multiple sclerosis.

The rearrangement links TRBV30 to TRBJ2-1; TRBD2 might be the D (6 bases). CDR1 GTSNPN and CDR2 SVGIG come from the germline V gene (reference sequence). The CDR3 has 15 residues. V was trimmed by 2 bases and J by 6 bases, leaving 17 bases between them. The CDR3 DNA reads as TGTGCCTGGAGTACCGAGCCGGGGGACCGCAATGAGCAGTTCTTC. Encoded protein: CAWSTEPGDRNEQFF.

There are many counts of this clonotype. The V call is TRBV29-1, the J call TRBJ1-1, with D perhaps matching TRBD1 (5 bases). V dropped 7 bases and J dropped 7 bases, with 16 bases sitting between them. This CDR3 is built from 12 residues. Germline V gives CDR1 SQVTM, CDR2 ANQGSEA. The CDR3: CSGGDGRLEAFF. CDR3 in DNA: TGCAGCGGGGGGGACGGAAGACTTGAAGCTTTCTTT.

This clonotype was detected only a few times. A read error may produce the germline difference seen at one junction end. This chain connects TRBV29-1 to TRBJ1-2; maybe TRBD1 (6 bases). This CDR3 has 12 residues. Germline-derived CDR1 and CDR2 are SQVTM and ANQGSEA. In DNA, the CDR3 is TGCAGCGCTGGCCAGGGGTCTTCTGGCCACACCTTC. Its translation is CSAGQGSSGHTF.

In its sample, this clonotype was seen a few times. CDR3 sequence: CASSEVQNNYGYTF. The CDR3 bases are TGTGCCAGCAGTGAAGTACAGAATAACTATGGCTACACCTTC. This chain joins TRBV6-1 and TRBJ1-2; D ambiguous. V was trimmed by 1 base and J by 1 base, leaving 7 bases between them. The CDR3 has 14 amino acids. The germline V gene encodes CDR1 MNHNS and CDR2 SASEGT.

The rearrangement links TRBV5-6 to TRBJ2-3, with D maybe TRBD2 (5 bases). The V end lost 2 bases, the J end lost 5 bases, and 15 bases lay between the germline ends. The CDR3 extends over 15 amino acids. Germline assignment: CDR1 SGHDT and CDR2 YYEEEE. The CDR3 region is CASSLSLGGRDTQYF. The CDR3 DNA follows: TGTGCCAGCAGCTTAAGTCTCGGCGGGCGAGATACGCAGTATTTT.

This clonotype was counted between two and nine times. The chain combines TRBV7-9 with TRBJ2-1, with D uncertain. This CDR3 is built from 15 residues. Trimming took 4 bases from V and 0 from J, leaving 10 bases between them. CDR1 and CDR2 (germline): SEHNR, FQNEAQ (reference sequence). The CDR3, as DNA: TGTGCCAGCAGCTCCGGACGCGCCTCCTACAATGAGCAGTTCTTC. This translates into CASSSGRASYNEQFF.

A single count supports this clonotype. The chain combines TRBV24-1 with TRBJ2-1; 9 bases fit TRBD2. Germline assignment: CDR1 KGHDR and CDR2 SFDVKD. The CDR3 consists of 13 residues. The V gene end was trimmed by 7 bases and the J gene end by 14 bases; junction bases not matched to a gene: 11. The CDR3 here is CATRSGREGPEFF. Written as DNA, the CDR3 is TGTGCCACCAGGTCCGGGCGGGAGGGCCCGGAGTTCTTC.

V usage is TRBV13 and J usage is TRBJ2-3; D possibly corresponds to TRBD2 (6 bases). The germline V and J ends were trimmed by 5 bases and 4 bases, with 10 bases remaining between them. Germline-derived CDR1 and CDR2 are PRHDT and FYEKMQ (reference sequence). The CDR3 loop spans 13 amino acids. The CDR3 nucleotides are TGTGCCAGCAGCGGAGGGACTCCAGATACGCAGTATTTT. It is translated as CASSGGTPDTQYF.

The V call is TRBV6-1, the J call TRBJ1-1; unclear D gene. V lost 4 bases and J 4 bases, leaving 7 bases between the germline ends. This CDR3 comprises 12 residues. Per the germline V gene, CDR1 is MNHNS and CDR2 is SASEGT. CDR3 DNA sequence: TGTGCCAGCAGTGTGGGTGGCACTGAAGCTTTCTTT. Encoded protein: CASSVGGTEAFF.